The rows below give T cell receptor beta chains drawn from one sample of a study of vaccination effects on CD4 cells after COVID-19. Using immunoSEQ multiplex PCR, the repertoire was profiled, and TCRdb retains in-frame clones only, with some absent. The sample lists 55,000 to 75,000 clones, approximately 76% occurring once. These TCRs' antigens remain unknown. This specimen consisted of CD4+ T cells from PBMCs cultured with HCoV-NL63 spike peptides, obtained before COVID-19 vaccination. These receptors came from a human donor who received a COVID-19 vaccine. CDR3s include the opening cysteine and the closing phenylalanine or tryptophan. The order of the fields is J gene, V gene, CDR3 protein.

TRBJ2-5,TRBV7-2,CASSLGDRVGGAKKTQYF
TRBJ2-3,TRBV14,CASSQVISGGLSQYF
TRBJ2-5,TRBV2,CASTDRTGGETQYF
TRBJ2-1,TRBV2,CASSEFLPGGGLYNEQFF
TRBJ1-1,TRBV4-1,CASSQDKQIEAEWGMNTEAFF
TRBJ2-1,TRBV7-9,CASSLTSGEGEQFF
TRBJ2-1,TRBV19,CAIASGGANEQFF
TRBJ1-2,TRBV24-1,CATSDSRGGSYGYTF
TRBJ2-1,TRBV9,CASSRISGGYYNEQFF
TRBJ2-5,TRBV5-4,CASSIKDRGPETQYF
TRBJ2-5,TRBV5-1,CASSAPGLETQYF
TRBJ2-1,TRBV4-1,CASSPRSGTGGGSRYNEQFF
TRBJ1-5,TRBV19,CASRPTGNSNQPQHF
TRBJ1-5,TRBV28,CASSLGGQGLYQPQHF
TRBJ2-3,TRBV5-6,CASSKLAGAFTDTQYF
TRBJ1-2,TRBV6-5,CASSYWRGHGYTF
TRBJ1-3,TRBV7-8,CASSLARDTVSGNTIYF
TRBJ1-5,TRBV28,CASSFVARDGQPQHF
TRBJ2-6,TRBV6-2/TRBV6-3,CASSHTPGQINPGLGANVLTF
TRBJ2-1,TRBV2,CASSVQGTKFF
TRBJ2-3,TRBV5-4,CASMGAFTDTQYF
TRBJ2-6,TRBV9,CASSDRELAGANVLTF
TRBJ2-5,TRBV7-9,CASSRGLLETQYF
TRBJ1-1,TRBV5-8,CASPAPPLSANTEAFF
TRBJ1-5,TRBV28,CASRQVPSNQPQHF